The rows below give T cell receptor beta chains drawn from one sample of a study of blood T cell repertoires in COVID-19. Sequencing was performed with immunoSEQ multiplex PCR; in TCRdb, only in-frame clones are kept and a portion is missing. The profile shows around 150,000 clones, roughly 86% of them singletons. Material: peripheral blood. Receptors were obtained from an older woman who had recovered from COVID-19. Each CDR3 is given with its conserved first and last residue. Each record gives: V gene, D gene, clone size, J gene, CDR3 protein, CDR3 DNA. D genes are given only for firm matches. Size tells how often a clone was seen (once, few, many) or the class of an expanded clone, and some rows leave it out.

V gene: TRBV5-1; D gene: .; clone size: .; J gene: TRBJ2-1; CDR3 protein: CASSFGYNEQFF; CDR3 DNA: TGCGCCAGCAGCTTCGGGTACAATGAGCAGTTCTTC
V gene: TRBV23-1; D gene: .; clone size: .; J gene: TRBJ2-3; CDR3 protein: CASSHPTPSCRTDTQYF; CDR3 DNA: TGCGCCAGCAGTCACCCGACCCCTAGTTGCCGTACGGATACGCAGTATTTT
V gene: TRBV5-1; D gene: TRBD1; clone size: .; J gene: TRBJ1-6; CDR3 protein: CASSLDGQGGGTSPLHF; CDR3 DNA: TGCGCCAGCAGCTTGGACGGACAGGGCGGTGGGACTTCACCCCTCCACTTT
V gene: TRBV18; D gene: .; clone size: few; J gene: TRBJ1-4; CDR3 protein: CASSPPNPGNEKLFF; CDR3 DNA: TGTGCCAGCTCACCACCGAATCCAGGGAATGAAAAACTGTTTTTT
V gene: TRBV19; D gene: .; clone size: .; J gene: TRBJ2-3; CDR3 protein: CASSARRGGADTQYF; CDR3 DNA: TGTGCCAGTAGTGCCCGGAGGGGGGGTGCAGATACGCAGTATTTT
V gene: TRBV4-3; D gene: TRBD2; clone size: .; J gene: TRBJ2-2; CDR3 protein: CASSLSGGFTGELFF; CDR3 DNA: TGCGCCAGCAGTCTTAGCGGGGGGTTCACCGGGGAGCTGTTTTTT
V gene: TRBV29-1; D gene: .; clone size: .; J gene: TRBJ1-3; CDR3 protein: CSVDAAGSGNTIYF; CDR3 DNA: TGCAGCGTTGATGCCGCAGGGTCTGGAAACACCATATATTTT
V gene: TRBV5-4; D gene: TRBD1; clone size: .; J gene: TRBJ2-5; CDR3 protein: CASSMGTGGDETQYF; CDR3 DNA: TGTGCCAGCAGCATGGGGACAGGGGGAGATGAGACCCAGTACTTC
V gene: TRBV6-2/TRBV6-3; D gene: .; clone size: .; J gene: TRBJ1-2; CDR3 protein: CASSYSGTVYGYTF; CDR3 DNA: TGTGCCAGCAGTTACTCAGGGACTGTATATGGCTACACCTTC
V gene: TRBV6-6; D gene: .; clone size: .; J gene: TRBJ1-2; CDR3 protein: CASSGQGGRYGYTF; CDR3 DNA: TGTGCCAGCAGTGGGCAGGGAGGAAGGTATGGCTACACCTTC
V gene: TRBV30; D gene: TRBD1; clone size: .; J gene: TRBJ2-5; CDR3 protein: CAWSVLNRGRETQYF; CDR3 DNA: TGTGCCTGGAGTGTTTTGAACAGGGGTAGAGAGACCCAGTACTTC
V gene: TRBV5-4; D gene: TRBD1; clone size: .; J gene: TRBJ1-3; CDR3 protein: CASSAAGTGAGNTIYF; CDR3 DNA: TGTGCCAGCAGCGCTGCCGGGACAGGGGCTGGAAACACCATATATTTT
V gene: TRBV4-1; D gene: .; clone size: .; J gene: TRBJ1-2; CDR3 protein: CASSRQGRYTF; CDR3 DNA: TGCGCCAGCAGCCGCCAGGGTCGCTACACCTTC